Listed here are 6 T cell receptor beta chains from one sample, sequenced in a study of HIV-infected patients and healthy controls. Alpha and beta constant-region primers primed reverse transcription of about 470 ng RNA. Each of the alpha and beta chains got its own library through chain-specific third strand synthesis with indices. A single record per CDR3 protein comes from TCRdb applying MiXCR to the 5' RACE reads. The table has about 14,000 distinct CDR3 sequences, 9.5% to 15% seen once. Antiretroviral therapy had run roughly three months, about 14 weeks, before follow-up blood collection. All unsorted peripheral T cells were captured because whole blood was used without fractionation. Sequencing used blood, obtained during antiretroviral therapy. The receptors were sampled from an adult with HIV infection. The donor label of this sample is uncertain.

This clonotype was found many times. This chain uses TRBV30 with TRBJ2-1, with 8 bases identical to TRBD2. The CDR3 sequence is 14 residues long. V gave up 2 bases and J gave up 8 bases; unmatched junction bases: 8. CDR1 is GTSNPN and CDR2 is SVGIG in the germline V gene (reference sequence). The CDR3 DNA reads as TGTGCCTGGAGTCCCGGGGGGGGGAATTATGAGCAGTTCTTC. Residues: CAWSPGGGNYEQFF. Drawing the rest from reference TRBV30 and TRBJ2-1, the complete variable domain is SQTIHQWPATLVQPVGSPLSLECTVEGTSNPNLYWYRQAAGRGLQLLFYSVGIGQISSEVPQNLSASRPQDRQFILSSKKLLLSDSGFYLCAWSPGGGNYEQFFGPGTRLTVL.

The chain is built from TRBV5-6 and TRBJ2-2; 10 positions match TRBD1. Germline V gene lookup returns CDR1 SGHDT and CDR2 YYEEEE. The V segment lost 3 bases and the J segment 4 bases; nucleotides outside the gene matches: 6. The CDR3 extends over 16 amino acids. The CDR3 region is CASSWGTGASTGELFF. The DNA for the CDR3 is TGTGCCAGCAGCTGGGGGACAGGGGCTTCCACCGGGGAGCTGTTTTTT.

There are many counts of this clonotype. CDR3 coding DNA: TGTGCCAGCAGCCCCGGGACAGACGGTTCACCCCTCCACTTT. Its translation is CASSPGTDGSPLHF. This sequence joins TRBV7-9 and TRBJ1-6, with 7 positions matching TRBD1. The germline CDR1 and CDR2 sequences are SEHNR and FQNEAQ (reference sequence). Trimming took 5 bases from V and 9 from J; bases not matched to a gene: 7. The CDR3 covers 14 residues.

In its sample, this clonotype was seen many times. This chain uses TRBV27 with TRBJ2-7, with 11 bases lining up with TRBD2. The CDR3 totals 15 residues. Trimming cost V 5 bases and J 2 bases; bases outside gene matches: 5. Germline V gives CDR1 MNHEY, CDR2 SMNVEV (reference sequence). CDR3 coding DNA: TGTGCCAGCAGTCCCCGACTAGCGGGACCCTACGAGCAGTACTTC. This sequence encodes CASSPRLAGPYEQYF.

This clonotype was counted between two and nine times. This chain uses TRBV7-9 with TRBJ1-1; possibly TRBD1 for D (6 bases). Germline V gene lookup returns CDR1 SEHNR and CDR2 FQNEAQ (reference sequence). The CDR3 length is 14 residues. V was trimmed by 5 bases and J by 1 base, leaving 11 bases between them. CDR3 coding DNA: TGTGCCAGCAGCCTGGACAGCTCGAACACTGAAGCTTTCTTT. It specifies CASSLDSSNTEAFF.

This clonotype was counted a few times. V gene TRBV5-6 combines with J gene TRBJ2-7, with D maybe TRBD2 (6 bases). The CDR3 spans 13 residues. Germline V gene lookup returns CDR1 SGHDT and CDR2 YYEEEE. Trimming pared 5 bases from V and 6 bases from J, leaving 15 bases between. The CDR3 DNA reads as TGTGCCAGCAGTCCGGGGGAGCGGATCGAGCAGTACTTC. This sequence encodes CASSPGERIEQYF. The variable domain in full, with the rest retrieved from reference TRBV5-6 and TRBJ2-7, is DAGVTQSPTHLIKTRGQQVTLRCSPKSGHDTVSWYQQALGQGPQFIFQYYEEEERQRGNFPDRFSGHQFPNYSSELNVNALLLGDSALYLCASSPGERIEQYFGPGTRLTVT.